The 9 T cell receptor beta chains below were found in one sample sequenced in a study of control samples from healthy donors and cancer patients. Sequencing was performed with immunoSEQ multiplex PCR; in TCRdb, only in-frame clones are kept and a portion is missing. The sample consists of 70,000 to 85,000 clones, 84% of them appearing once. The sample taken for sequencing was PBMCs. These receptors all come from a man aged 60-69 years with head and neck cancer.

The chain links TRBV7-9 to TRBJ1-4, with TRBD1 as a possible D gene (5 bases). The V gene lost 4 bases and the J gene lost 4 bases, with 16 bases spanning the gap. CDR1 and CDR2 (germline): SEHNR, FQNEAQ (reference sequence). The CDR3 covers 16 residues. CDR3 in amino acids: CASSSSPGGVNEKLFF. The DNA for the CDR3 is TGTGCCAGCAGCTCCTCCCCCGGGGGGGTTAATGAAAAACTGTTTTTT.

In its sample, this clone was seen a few times. It is unclear where the CDR3 begins or ends on the DNA, so no DNA is shown, and the CDR3 is as TCRdb lists it. This chain links TRBV27 with TRBJ2-1. Ends included, the CDR3 has 13 residues. Germline V gene sequence: CDR1 MNHEY, CDR2 SMNVEV (reference sequence). CDR3 region: CASSLGTGREQFF.

The chain recombines TRBV19 with TRBJ1-5, with a tentative D call TRBD1 (5 bases). Trimming stripped 5 bases from V and 6 bases from J, with 14 bases between. CDR1 LNHDA and CDR2 SQIVND come from the germline V gene (reference sequence). The CDR3 spans 14 residues. CDR3 amino acids: CASSPGVSGQPQHF. The CDR3 DNA follows: TGTGCCAGTAGTCCGGGGGTATCAGGTCAGCCCCAGCATTTT.

The chain combines TRBV19 with TRBJ2-7; possibly TRBD1 for D (5 bases). The V and J ends lost 6 bases and 9 bases respectively, with 21 bases between them. Germline V lookup: CDR1 LNHDA, CDR2 SQIVND (reference sequence). The CDR3 consists of 14 residues. The CDR3 reads CASSYQGVPRGQYF. The CDR3 bases are TGTGCCAGTAGCTATCAGGGCGTCCCGCGCGGGCAGTACTTC.

The CDR3 sequence is CASSEPGQGGISYEQYF. The CDR3 DNA follows: TGCGCCAGCAGTGAGCCCGGACAGGGCGGGATTTCCTACGAGCAGTACTTC. The genes are TRBV10-2 and TRBJ2-7, with 8 bases aligning to TRBD1. CDR3 length: 17 residues. From germline, CDR1 is WSHSY and CDR2 SAAADI. J gave up 1 base and V 2 bases, and 10 bases lay outside the gene matches.

The chain carries TRBV4-1 and TRBJ1-4, with D hard to call. Trimming cost V 5 bases and J 5 bases, with 27 bases left between them. The germline CDR1 and CDR2 sequences are MGHRA and YSYEKL. This CDR3 has 19 residues. This chain's CDR3 is CASSTRSRVLGSRNEKLFF. For the CDR3, the DNA is TGCGCCAGCAGCACAAGATCCCGGGTACTCGGGTCGAGGAATGAAAAACTGTTTTTT.

In this sample, this clone turned up a few times. The chain links TRBV24-1 to TRBJ2-5; the D is unclear. V gave up 2 bases and J gave up 3 bases, with 6 bases separating them. Germline V lookup: CDR1 KGHDR, CDR2 SFDVKD. The length of the CDR3 is 13 residues. CDR3 loop: CATSDYIKETQYF. The CDR3 region has the DNA TGTGCCACCAGTGATTACATAAAAGAGACCCAGTACTTC.

The CDR3: CAIRGTESGELFF. The CDR3 region has the DNA TGTGCCATCAGAGGGACGGAGTCCGGGGAGCTGTTTTTT. The chain recombines TRBV10-3 with TRBJ2-2; D may be TRBD1 or TRBD2 (5 bases each). CDR1 is ENHRY, CDR2 SYGVKD, per germline. V gave up 6 bases and J gave up 6 bases, with 11 bases separating them. The CDR3 spans 13 residues.

V and J are TRBV3-1 (or the pseudogene TRBV3-2) and TRBJ2-5, with TRBD1 matching 7 bases. This CDR3 is 17 amino acids long. Germline CDR1 LGHDT, CDR2 YNNKEL (reference sequence). The V segment lost 6 bases and the J segment 3 bases; nucleotides outside the gene matches: 16. DNA of the CDR3: TGTGCCAGCAGGCACTCCGGGACAGCCGATCAAAAAGAGACCCAGTACTTC. Protein sequence: CASRHSGTADQKETQYF.